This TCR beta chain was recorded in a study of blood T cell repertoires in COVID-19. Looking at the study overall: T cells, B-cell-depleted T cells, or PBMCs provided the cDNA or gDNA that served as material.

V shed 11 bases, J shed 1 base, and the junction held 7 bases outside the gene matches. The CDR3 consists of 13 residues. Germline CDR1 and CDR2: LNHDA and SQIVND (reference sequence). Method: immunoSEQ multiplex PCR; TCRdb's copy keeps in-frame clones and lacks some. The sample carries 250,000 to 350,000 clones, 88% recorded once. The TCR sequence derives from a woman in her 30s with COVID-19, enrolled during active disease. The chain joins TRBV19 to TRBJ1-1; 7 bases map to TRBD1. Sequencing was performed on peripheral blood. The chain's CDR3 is CASKGAWNTEAFF. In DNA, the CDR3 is TGTGCCTCGAAGGGGGCGTGGAACACTGAAGCTTTCTTT. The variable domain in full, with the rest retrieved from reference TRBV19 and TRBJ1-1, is DGGITQSPKYLFRKEGQNVTLSCEQNLNHDAMYWYRQDPGQGLRLIYYSQIVNDFQKGDIAEGYSVSREKKESFPLTVTSAQKNPTAFYLCASKGAWNTEAFFGQGTRLTVV.